What follows describes a single T cell receptor beta chain. Its antigen is currently unknown. PCR was performed using 60 Vbeta and 13 Jbeta primers. The table came from immunoSEQ multiplex PCR; TCRdb's copy has only in-frame clones and leaves some out. The sample has 30,000 to 40,000 clones; 60% to 75% are singletons. This specimen comes from a study of cytomegalovirus exposure and HLA in healthy donors. Overall study context: Findings of an earlier analysis included 117 million unique TCR beta sequences from roughly 180 million T cells.

Whole-study results and caveats: On later analysis, the bulk of CMV-associated TCR beta chains appeared to be HLA-restricted. In vitro checks showed that a few CMV-associated chains really do target CMV antigens.

The germline V gene encodes CDR1 SGHTA and CDR2 FQGNSA. The CDR3 length is 15 residues. V lost 5 bases to trimming and J lost 1 base; unmatched junction nucleotides: 2. The origin of this receptor is a man aged 40-55 years in good health and CMV-seronegative. The sequenced sample consisted of PBMCs. The chain has TRBV7-2 and TRBJ2-2, with TRBD1 identical over 9 bases. The CDR3 DNA sequence: TGTGCCAGCAGCCGACAGGGGGTGAACACCGGGGAGCTGTTTTTT. It codes for CASSRQGVNTGELFF.